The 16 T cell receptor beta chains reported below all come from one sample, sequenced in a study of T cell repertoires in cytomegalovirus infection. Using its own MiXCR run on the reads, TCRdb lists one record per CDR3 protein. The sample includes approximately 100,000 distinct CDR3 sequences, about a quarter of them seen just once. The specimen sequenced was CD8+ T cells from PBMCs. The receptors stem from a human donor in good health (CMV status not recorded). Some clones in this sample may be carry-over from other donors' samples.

The CDR3 loop is CASSLDSSPYEQYF. The DNA of the CDR3 is TGTGCCAGCAGCTTAGACTCTAGCCCCTACGAGCAGTACTTC. The chain couples TRBV7-6 to TRBJ2-7; D might be TRBD2 (5 bases). The CDR3 consists of 14 residues. V gave up 1 base and J gave up 2 bases, with 9 bases separating them. The germline V gene encodes CDR1 SGHVS and CDR2 FNYEAQ.

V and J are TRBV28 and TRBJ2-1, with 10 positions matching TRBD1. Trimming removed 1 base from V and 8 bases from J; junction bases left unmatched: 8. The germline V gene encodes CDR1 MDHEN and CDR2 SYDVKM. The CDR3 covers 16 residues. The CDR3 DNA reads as TGTGCCAGCAGTTTATCCCCGGGACAGGGGATGGATGAGCAGTTCTTC. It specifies CASSLSPGQGMDEQFF.

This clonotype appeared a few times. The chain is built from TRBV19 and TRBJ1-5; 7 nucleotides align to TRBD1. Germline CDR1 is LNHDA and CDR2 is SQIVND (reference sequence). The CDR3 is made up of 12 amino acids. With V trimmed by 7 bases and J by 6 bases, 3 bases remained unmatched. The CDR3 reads CASTAGGQPQHF. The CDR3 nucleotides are TGTGCCAGTACGGCAGGGGGTCAGCCCCAGCATTTT.

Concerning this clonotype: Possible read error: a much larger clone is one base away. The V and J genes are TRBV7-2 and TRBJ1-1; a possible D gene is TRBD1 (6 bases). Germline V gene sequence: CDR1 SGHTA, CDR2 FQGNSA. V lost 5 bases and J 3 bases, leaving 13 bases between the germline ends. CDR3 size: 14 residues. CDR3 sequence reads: CASSVDRMYTEAFF. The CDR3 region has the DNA TGTGCCAGCAGCGTCGACAGGATGTACACTGAAGCTTTCTTT.

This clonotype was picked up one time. The CDR3 loop is CASTDRAESYEQYF. CDR3 DNA sequence: TGTGCCAGCACGGACAGGGCCGAATCCTACGAGCAGTACTTC. This rearrangement joins TRBV12-3 or TRBV12-4 to TRBJ2-7; 8 bases map to TRBD1. CDR3 length: 14 amino acids. The V and J ends lost 7 bases and 1 base, in that order; junction bases with no gene match: 6.

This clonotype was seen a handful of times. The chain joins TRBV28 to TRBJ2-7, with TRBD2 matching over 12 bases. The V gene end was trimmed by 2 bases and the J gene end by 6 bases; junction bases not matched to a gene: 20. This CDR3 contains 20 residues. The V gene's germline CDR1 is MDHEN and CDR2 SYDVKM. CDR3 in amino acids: CASSLAEWASGGAFNSEQYF. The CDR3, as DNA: TGTGCCAGCAGTTTAGCTGAGTGGGCTAGCGGGGGGGCCTTCAATAGCGAGCAGTACTTC.

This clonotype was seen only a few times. The CDR3 loop is CASSPRKTGTGGYTF. CDR3 DNA: TGTGCCAGCAGTCCGCGGAAAACAGGGACTGGGGGCTACACCTTC. This sequence joins TRBV6-6 and TRBJ1-2; tentative D call: TRBD1 (6 bases). The V gene's germline CDR1 is MNHNY and CDR2 SVGAGI (reference sequence). The CDR3 runs to 15 residues. V was shortened by 5 bases and J by 8 bases, with 21 bases between the two germline ends.

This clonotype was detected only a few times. As DNA, the CDR3 is TGTGCCAGTAGTAGTACTAGCGGGAGGTTTAACAATGAGCAGTTCTTC. Translating gives CASSSTSGRFNNEQFF. V and J are TRBV19 and TRBJ2-1; 12 bases fit TRBD2. Germline V lookup: CDR1 LNHDA, CDR2 SQIVND (reference sequence). The CDR3 sequence is 16 residues long. The J segment lost 5 bases and the V segment lost 4 bases, leaving 6 bases of the junction unmatched.

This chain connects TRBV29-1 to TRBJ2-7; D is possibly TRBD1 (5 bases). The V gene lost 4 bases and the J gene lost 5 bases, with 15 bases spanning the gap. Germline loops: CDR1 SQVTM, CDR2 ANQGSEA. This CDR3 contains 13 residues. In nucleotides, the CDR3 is TGCAGCGTTGGAAGGGCAGGGCCCAACGAGCAGTACTTC. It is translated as CSVGRAGPNEQYF.

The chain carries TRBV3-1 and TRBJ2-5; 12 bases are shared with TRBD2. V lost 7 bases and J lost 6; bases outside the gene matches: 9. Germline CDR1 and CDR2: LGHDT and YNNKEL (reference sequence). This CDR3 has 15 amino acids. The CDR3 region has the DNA TGTGCCAGCAAACCCACTAGCGGGGGGAAGAAGACCCAGTACTTC. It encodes CASKPTSGGKKTQYF.

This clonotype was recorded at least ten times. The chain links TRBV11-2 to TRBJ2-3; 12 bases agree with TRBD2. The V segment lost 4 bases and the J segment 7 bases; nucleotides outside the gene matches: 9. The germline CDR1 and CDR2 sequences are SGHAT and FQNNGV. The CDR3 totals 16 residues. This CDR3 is CASSSYPSGGAHTQYF. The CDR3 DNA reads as TGTGCCAGCAGCTCGTACCCTAGCGGGGGGGCCCATACGCAGTATTTT.

CDR3 protein: CASSQVKAPEETQYF. The CDR3 DNA sequence: TGCGCCAGCAGCCAAGTGAAGGCCCCGGAGGAGACCCAGTACTTC. The chain combines TRBV4-3 with TRBJ2-5; D not resolved. The V end lost 1 base, the J end lost 5 bases, and 14 bases lay between the germline ends. CDR1 LGHNA and CDR2 YSLEER come from the germline V gene. CDR3 length equals 15 residues.

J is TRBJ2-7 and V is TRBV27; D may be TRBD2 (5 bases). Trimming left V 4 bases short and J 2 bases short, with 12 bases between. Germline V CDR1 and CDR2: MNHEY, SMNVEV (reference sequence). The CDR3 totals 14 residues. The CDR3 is CASSSYDGTYEQYF. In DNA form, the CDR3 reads TGTGCCAGCAGTTCCTACGACGGGACCTACGAGCAGTACTTC.

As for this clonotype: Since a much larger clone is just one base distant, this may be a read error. The CDR3 sequence is CSALDDTDTEAFF. In nucleotides, the CDR3 is TGCAGCGCTCTGGACGACACGGACACTGAAGCTTTCTTT. This chain joins TRBV29-1 and TRBJ1-1, with unresolved D. This CDR3 is 13 amino acids long. Trimming cost V 7 bases and J 3 bases, with 15 bases left between them. From germline, CDR1 is SQVTM and CDR2 ANQGSEA.

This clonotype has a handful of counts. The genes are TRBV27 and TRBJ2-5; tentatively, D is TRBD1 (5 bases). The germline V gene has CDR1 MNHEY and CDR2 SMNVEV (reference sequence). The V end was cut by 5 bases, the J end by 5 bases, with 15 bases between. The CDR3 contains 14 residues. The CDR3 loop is CASSPTSTVETQYF. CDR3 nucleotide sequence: TGTGCCAGCAGTCCCACTTCGACAGTCGAGACCCAGTACTTC.

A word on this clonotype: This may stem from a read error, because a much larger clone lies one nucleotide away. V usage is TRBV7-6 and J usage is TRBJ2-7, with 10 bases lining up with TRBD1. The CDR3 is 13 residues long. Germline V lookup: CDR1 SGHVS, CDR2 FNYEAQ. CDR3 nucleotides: TGTACCAGCAGTCGGGACAGGGGCTACGAGCAGTACTTC. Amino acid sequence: CTSSRDRGYEQYF.